This is a list of T cell receptor beta chains from one sample in a study of vaccination and CD4 T cells after COVID-19. From the PCR reads, TCRdb called clonotypes with MiXCR, one entry per CDR3 protein. Here the sample spans about 17,000 distinct CDR3 sequences, about 63% being singletons. Their antigens remain unidentified. Material: CD4+ T cells from blood, cultured in vitro. The receptors originated from a human donor who had recovered from COVID-19. Each CDR3 is given with its conserved first and last residue. The D gene is left open where the match is weak. The size entry is marked missing in some rows and otherwise reads once, few, many or a size class.

v_call: TRBV27
j_call: TRBJ1-6
clone_size: medium-sized
d_call: .
cdr3_nt: TGTGCCAGCAGTTTTTGGAATTCACCCCTCCACTTT
cdr3_aa: CASSFWNSPLHF

v_call: TRBV6-5
j_call: TRBJ1-2
clone_size: .
d_call: .
cdr3_nt: TGTGCCAGCAGTTACTCGGGGGCAGTAAGCGGCTATGGCTACACCTTC
cdr3_aa: CASSYSGAVSGYGYTF

v_call: TRBV6-1
j_call: TRBJ1-3
clone_size: .
d_call: .
cdr3_nt: TGTGCCAGCAGAAGTTACGGTCGGAGGGCGGCTGGAAACACCATATATTTT
cdr3_aa: CASRSYGRRAAGNTIYF

v_call: TRBV7-9
j_call: TRBJ2-5
clone_size: once
d_call: TRBD2
cdr3_nt: TGTGCCAGCAGCTTATCTAGCGGGGGCCCTGGGGGGGAGACCCAGTACTTC
cdr3_aa: CASSLSSGGPGGETQYF

v_call: TRBV7-2
j_call: TRBJ1-3
clone_size: .
d_call: .
cdr3_nt: TGTGCCAGCAGCTTAGTAGCTGGAAACACCATATATTTT
cdr3_aa: CASSLVAGNTIYF

v_call: TRBV6-1
j_call: TRBJ1-1
clone_size: .
d_call: .
cdr3_nt: TGTGCCAGCAGACCGGGACCCTTCGTCCGAGCTTTCTTT
cdr3_aa: CASRPGPFVRAFF

v_call: TRBV7-6
j_call: TRBJ2-5
clone_size: few
d_call: .
cdr3_nt: TGTGCCAGCAGCTTAACGGTGCAGGGCGGGGAGACCCAGTACTTC
cdr3_aa: CASSLTVQGGETQYF

v_call: TRBV7-2
j_call: TRBJ1-1
clone_size: .
d_call: .
cdr3_nt: TGTGCCAGCAGCTTAACCCATGGAAAGGGCTCTGAAGCTTTCTTT
cdr3_aa: CASSLTHGKGSEAFF

v_call: TRBV6-5
j_call: TRBJ1-2
clone_size: few
d_call: .
cdr3_nt: TGTGCCAGCAGTTACTACGGCGGGGAGAGCTATGGCTACACCTTC
cdr3_aa: CASSYYGGESYGYTF

v_call: TRBV5-4
j_call: TRBJ1-6
clone_size: .
d_call: .
cdr3_nt: TGTGCCAGCAGCTTGGATCCGGGTAATTCACCCCTCCACTTT
cdr3_aa: CASSLDPGNSPLHF

v_call: TRBV12-3/TRBV12-4
j_call: TRBJ1-2
clone_size: .
d_call: .
cdr3_nt: TGTGCCAGCAGACAAACAGGGCTATCTAACTATGGCTACACCTTC
cdr3_aa: CASRQTGLSNYGYTF

v_call: TRBV3-1
j_call: TRBJ2-2
clone_size: once
d_call: TRBD1
cdr3_nt: TGTGCCTCTAACAGAGGGGGACAGGGGACCGGGGAGCTGTTTTTT
cdr3_aa: CASNRGGQGTGELFF

v_call: TRBV20-1
j_call: TRBJ2-7
clone_size: once
d_call: .
cdr3_nt: TGCAGTGCTAGAGATACCGGTTCCAAGCAGTACTTC
cdr3_aa: CSARDTGSKQYF

v_call: TRBV29-1
j_call: TRBJ2-3
clone_size: .
d_call: .
cdr3_nt: TGCAGCGTTGTGGGGAAACAGGGCACAGATACGCAGTATTTT
cdr3_aa: CSVVGKQGTDTQYF

v_call: TRBV20-1
j_call: TRBJ2-7
clone_size: .
d_call: TRBD2
cdr3_nt: TGCAGTGCTACCCAGAGCGGGAGGTCCTACGAGCAGTACTTC
cdr3_aa: CSATQSGRSYEQYF

v_call: TRBV15
j_call: TRBJ2-5
clone_size: .
d_call: TRBD2
cdr3_nt: TGTGCCACCAGCAGTGGGACTACAACTGAGGGGGAGACCCAGTACTTC
cdr3_aa: CATSSGTTTEGETQYF

v_call: TRBV7-2
j_call: TRBJ1-1
clone_size: .
d_call: TRBD1
cdr3_nt: TGTGCCAGCAGCTTAAGGACAGGGGGGGGCACTGAAGCTTTCTTT
cdr3_aa: CASSLRTGGGTEAFF

v_call: TRBV20-1
j_call: TRBJ2-7
clone_size: .
d_call: .
cdr3_nt: TGCAGTGCTAGGGGGGCGTTTGACTACGAGCAGTACTTC
cdr3_aa: CSARGAFDYEQYF

v_call: TRBV20-1
j_call: TRBJ2-3
clone_size: hyperexpanded
d_call: .
cdr3_nt: TGCAGTGCTAGGCCCCCCCGCCATCCGACAGATACGCAGTATTTT
cdr3_aa: CSARPPRHPTDTQYF

v_call: TRBV19
j_call: TRBJ1-1
clone_size: .
d_call: .
cdr3_nt: TGTGCCAGTAGTAATTGGGGCTTCACTGAAGCTTTCTTT
cdr3_aa: CASSNWGFTEAFF

v_call: TRBV20-1
j_call: TRBJ1-2
clone_size: .
d_call: .
cdr3_nt: TGCAGTGCTAGAGATGGGCAGGTCCCCTCTAACTATGGCTACACCTTC
cdr3_aa: CSARDGQVPSNYGYTF

v_call: TRBV6-5
j_call: TRBJ1-2
clone_size: .
d_call: .
cdr3_nt: TGTGCCAGCAGTTTTCAGGGCGCTAACTATGGCTACACCTTC
cdr3_aa: CASSFQGANYGYTF

v_call: TRBV7-2
j_call: TRBJ2-1
clone_size: .
d_call: .
cdr3_nt: TGTGCCAGCAGCTGGCCCCCGGGGGTTGGTTCCTACAATGAGCAGTTCTTC
cdr3_aa: CASSWPPGVGSYNEQFF

v_call: TRBV24-1
j_call: TRBJ2-3
clone_size: .
d_call: .
cdr3_nt: TGTGCCACCAAAGGGGCAGGGTACGATACGCAGTATTTT
cdr3_aa: CATKGAGYDTQYF

v_call: TRBV20-1
j_call: TRBJ2-7
clone_size: .
d_call: .
cdr3_nt: TGCAGTGCTCGAGACCCCGACTGGGAGCAGTACTTC
cdr3_aa: CSARDPDWEQYF

v_call: TRBV6-5
j_call: TRBJ1-1
clone_size: .
d_call: .
cdr3_nt: TGTGCCAGCAGGTACGGGGGGTCTAACACTGAAGCTTTCTTT
cdr3_aa: CASRYGGSNTEAFF

v_call: TRBV20-1
j_call: TRBJ1-6
clone_size: few
d_call: TRBD1
cdr3_nt: TGCAGTGCTCGACCGGGACAGAGCTTCTATAATTCACCCCTCCACTTT
cdr3_aa: CSARPGQSFYNSPLHF

v_call: TRBV7-3
j_call: TRBJ2-3
clone_size: .
d_call: .
cdr3_nt: TGTGCCAGCAGCTTAACAGGTAGCCCTAGCACAGATACGCAGTATTTT
cdr3_aa: CASSLTGSPSTDTQYF

v_call: TRBV6-1
j_call: TRBJ1-2
clone_size: .
d_call: .
cdr3_nt: TGTGCCAGCGGTAGTGAGAGTACCGCCGTCGTAGCAGGCTACACCTTC
cdr3_aa: CASGSESTAVVAGYTF

v_call: TRBV20-1
j_call: TRBJ1-2
clone_size: few
d_call: TRBD1
cdr3_nt: TGCAGTGCTAGAGATCAGTTTGGGACAGGGAATGGCTACACCTTC
cdr3_aa: CSARDQFGTGNGYTF